One sample yielded the 22 T cell receptor beta chains listed below, sequenced in a study of T-cell memory formation after mild COVID-19. A single record per CDR3 protein comes from TCRdb applying MiXCR to the 5' RACE reads. The sample includes 400,000 to 500,000 distinct CDR3 sequences, about 19% of them seen just once. Sequenced input: PBMCs or a T cell subset sorted from them (not recorded which). The receptor source for this set is an adult woman who had mild COVID-19 (a few samples of this study predate the infection). Cell type and time point are not known.

The chain links TRBV7-2 to TRBJ2-1; TRBD2 matches 9 bases. Trimming took 8 bases from V and 3 from J; bases not matched to a gene: 5. This CDR3 is 14 amino acids long. Germline V gene sequence: CDR1 SGHTA, CDR2 FQGNSA. CDR3 coding DNA: TGTGCCAGCGAAGGGACTAGCCACTACAATGAGCAGTTCTTC. This translates into CASEGTSHYNEQFF.

J is TRBJ1-5 and V is TRBV6-1; perhaps TRBD1 as D (5 bases). V lost 6 bases and J lost 2, with 14 bases in between. Germline V gives CDR1 MNHNS, CDR2 SASEGT. The CDR3 spans 15 residues. The DNA of the CDR3 is TGTGCCAGCAGCGCCCTAGGGACCGGCAATCAGCCCCAGCATTTT. This gives the protein CASSALGTGNQPQHF.

This clonotype was seen only a few times. This rearrangement joins TRBV7-2 to TRBJ1-2, with TRBD1 matching 7 bases. The CDR3 is 16 residues long. Germline CDR1 and CDR2: SGHTA and FQGNSA. With V trimmed by 6 bases and J by 4 bases, 14 bases remained unmatched. The CDR3: CASRAQRTGRSYGYTF. DNA of the CDR3: TGTGCCAGCAGGGCCCAAAGGACAGGCCGCAGCTATGGCTACACCTTC.

The chain recombines TRBV3-1 with TRBJ1-2; D is ambiguous. The germline V and J ends were trimmed by 0 bases and 2 bases, with 13 bases remaining between them. The CDR3 sequence is 16 residues long. Germline assignment: CDR1 LGHDT and CDR2 YNNKEL (reference sequence). The CDR3 bases are TGTGCCAGCAGCCAAGATAGGTTAGACGGAAACTATGGCTACACCTTC. The encoded protein is CASSQDRLDGNYGYTF.

The sample holds a few counts of this clonotype. The chain has TRBV11-2 and TRBJ2-1, with 8 positions matching TRBD2. Germline trimming cut 6 bases from V and 5 bases from J; bases unmatched to any gene: 9. The CDR3 is 15 amino acids. Germline V lookup: CDR1 SGHAT, CDR2 FQNNGV. The chain's CDR3 is CASRFWAAGDNEQFF. CDR3 nucleotides: TGTGCCAGCAGATTTTGGGCAGCGGGAGACAATGAGCAGTTCTTC.

This clonotype was found a few times. This chain joins TRBV5-1 and TRBJ1-4; TRBD1 matches at 7 bases. The junction had 6 bases not matched to a gene; V was cut back by 0 bases and J by 7 bases. CDR1 and CDR2 (germline): SGHRS, YFSETQ. The CDR3 length is 15 residues. CDR3 loop: CASSLAQGSGEKLFF. The DNA of the CDR3 is TGCGCCAGCAGCTTGGCACAGGGGAGTGGTGAAAAACTGTTTTTT.

This clonotype was seen a handful of times. The chain is built from TRBV6-6 and TRBJ1-5; 10 bases fit TRBD1. The V segment lost 2 bases and the J segment 6 bases; nucleotides outside the gene matches: 7. Germline V lookup: CDR1 MNHNY, CDR2 SVGAGI (reference sequence). The CDR3 sequence is 16 residues long. CDR3 protein: CASSYLTGGASQPQHF. As DNA, the CDR3 is TGTGCCAGCAGTTACCTGACAGGGGGCGCGTCTCAGCCCCAGCATTTT.

This chain links TRBV12-3 or TRBV12-4 with TRBJ1-2; D perhaps matches TRBD1 (5 bases). This CDR3 is built from 15 residues. The ends were cut back, 6 bases at V and 3 bases at J, with 17 bases in the middle. The DNA of the CDR3 is TGTGCCAGCAGCATCCAGGGCGGAGGGGACTATGGCTACACCTTC. This gives the protein CASSIQGGGDYGYTF.

This clonotype has just one count. This chain joins TRBV12-3 or TRBV12-4 and TRBJ2-7; TRBD1 is a possible D gene (5 bases). With 6 bases removed from V and 3 bases from J, the gap between germline ends came to 12 bases. CDR3 length: 13 residues. DNA of the CDR3: TGTGCCAGCAGGATTGACAGTCTCTACGAGCAGTACTTC. Translating it yields CASRIDSLYEQYF.

This clonotype was seen only a few times. An end of the junction differs from the germline gene, which may be a read error. The rearrangement links TRBV12-3 or TRBV12-4 to TRBJ2-7, with no clear D. This CDR3 is 14 amino acids long. The CDR3 bases are TGTGCCAGCGGTTTTTTCGGGCCTGAGTACGAGCAGTACTTC. Translating gives CASGFFGPEYEQYF.

This rearrangement joins TRBV18 to TRBJ2-5, with D possibly called TRBD1 or TRBD2 (5 bases each). This CDR3 contains 16 residues. From germline, CDR1 is KGHSH and CDR2 LQKENI. Trimming pared 4 bases from V and 1 base from J, leaving 16 bases between. This chain's CDR3 is CASSLALFGGQETQYF. In DNA form, the CDR3 reads TGTGCCAGCTCACTAGCCCTCTTTGGGGGCCAAGAGACCCAGTACTTC.

This chain uses TRBV7-2 with TRBJ1-1, with 7 bases aligning to TRBD1. The CDR3 is made up of 13 amino acids. Germline values: CDR1 SGHTA, CDR2 FQGNSA. J was trimmed by 4 bases and V by 5 bases; bases with no gene match: 4. This chain's CDR3 is CASSQQGLTEAFF. The CDR3 DNA follows: TGTGCCAGCAGCCAACAGGGGCTCACTGAAGCTTTCTTT.

This clonotype was picked up a small number of times. The chain employs TRBV20-1 and TRBJ1-2; D perhaps matches TRBD1 (5 bases). The CDR3 contains 14 residues. With 3 bases removed from V and 0 bases from J, the gap between germline ends came to 11 bases. CDR1 DFQATT and CDR2 SNEGSKA come from the germline V gene (reference sequence). The CDR3 protein is CSARERGSNYGYTF. DNA of the CDR3: TGCAGTGCTAGGGAAAGGGGCTCTAACTATGGCTACACCTTC.

J is TRBJ1-4 and V is TRBV5-1; D is unclear. Germline lookup yields CDR1 SGHRS and CDR2 YFSETQ. The CDR3 is 16 amino acids. Trimming took 4 bases from V and 0 from J, leaving 13 bases between them. CDR3 sequence (DNA): TGCGCCAGCAGCAGAACCATTCAGACAACTAATGAAAAACTGTTTTTT. It specifies CASSRTIQTTNEKLFF.

The V gene is TRBV5-1, the J gene TRBJ2-1; either TRBD1 or TRBD2 may supply D (5 bases each). The germline V and J ends were trimmed by 2 bases and 2 bases, with 11 bases remaining between them. The CDR3 covers 15 residues. Per germline, CDR1 SGHRS and CDR2 YFSETQ. CDR3 coding DNA: TGCGCCAGCAGCTTCTGGGACGGCCCCTACAATGAGCAGTTCTTC. It specifies CASSFWDGPYNEQFF.

This clonotype was seen only a few times. This rearrangement joins TRBV12-3 or TRBV12-4 to TRBJ2-5; tentatively, D is TRBD2 (6 bases). The CDR3 has 16 amino acids. V was clipped by 6 bases and J by 5 bases, with 22 bases between them. The CDR3 DNA is TGTGCCAGCAGCAAAGGGACTTCTCCTCGTCGGGAGACCCAGTACTTC. It yields the protein CASSKGTSPRRETQYF.

The rearrangement uses TRBV2 and TRBJ2-5; 7 bases map to TRBD1. J was trimmed by 7 bases and V by 2 bases; bases with no gene match: 10. This CDR3 is 15 amino acids long. Germline V gives CDR1 SNHLY, CDR2 FYNNEI. The CDR3 sequence: CASSEPRQAGGTQYF. The CDR3 region has the DNA TGTGCCAGCAGTGAACCTAGGCAGGCAGGGGGGACCCAGTACTTC.

Only one count was recorded for this clonotype. V is TRBV7-9 and J is TRBJ1-2; D uncertain. Germline assignment: CDR1 SEHNR and CDR2 FQNEAQ (reference sequence). The CDR3 totals 14 residues. V lost 7 bases, J lost 6 bases, and 18 bases lay in between. The CDR3 region is CASTDSAQTHGYTF. The CDR3 bases are TGTGCCAGCACCGATAGCGCACAAACCCATGGCTACACCTTC.

The chain uses TRBV6-5 and TRBJ2-7; TRBD2 might be the D (5 bases). Trimming removed 2 bases at V and 4 bases at J, with 12 bases between. The CDR3 sequence is 14 residues long. Germline V gene data show CDR1 as MNHEY and CDR2 as SVGAGI. The CDR3 DNA reads TGTGCCAGCAGTTACACGGGGTTACTTTACGAGCAGTACTTC. Protein product: CASSYTGLLYEQYF.

The chain recombines TRBV11-2 with TRBJ2-7; a weak D match, TRBD2 (5 bases). V was shortened by 4 bases and J by 1 base, with 11 bases between the two germline ends. This CDR3 contains 14 residues. In germline, CDR1 is SGHAT, CDR2 FQNNGV. The CDR3 coding sequence is TGTGCCAGCAGCTCCCTCCGGGGATCCTACGAGCAGTACTTC. Translating gives CASSSLRGSYEQYF. The full variable domain, its missing parts supplied by reference TRBV11-2 and TRBJ2-7, is EAGVAQSPRYKIIEKRQSVAFWCNPISGHATLYWYQQILGQGPKLLIQFQNNGVVDDSQLPKDRFSAERLKGVDSTLKIQPAKLEDSAVYLCASSSLRGSYEQYFGPGTRLTVT.

A few counts support this clonotype. This chain joins TRBV5-1 and TRBJ2-3; no clear D. Germline V gene sequence: CDR1 SGHRS, CDR2 YFSETQ. CDR3 length equals 14 residues. V lost 4 bases and J lost 0, with 9 bases in between. The CDR3 nucleotides are TGCGCCAGCAGCCTTCCGAACAGCACAGATACGCAGTATTTT. This gives the protein CASSLPNSTDTQYF. The full variable domain, rest sourced from reference TRBV5-1 and TRBJ2-3, is KAGVTQTPRYLIKTRGQQVTLSCSPISGHRSVSWYQQTPGQGLQFLFEYFSETQRNKGNFPGRFSGRQFSNSRSEMNVSTLELGDSALYLCASSLPNSTDTQYFGPGTRLTVL.

The CDR3 DNA reads TGCAGCGTCCCAACTAGCGCGGGAGGGTCTGGAGATACGCAGTATTTT. Translating gives CSVPTSAGGSGDTQYF. The V call is TRBV29-1, the J call TRBJ2-3; 9 bases are a match to TRBD2. Germline V gene sequence: CDR1 SQVTM, CDR2 ANQGSEA. V was pared by 6 bases and J by 5 bases, with 15 bases of the junction left unmatched. CDR3 size: 16 residues.